This TCR beta chain was retrieved from a study of blood T cell repertoires in COVID-19. Under the authors' procedure: Using reference gene primer amplification, nucleated cell counts were estimated. The method was immunoSEQ multiplex PCR; TCRdb's version includes in-frame clones alone and lacks a portion of them. The V and J calls and the clone size are those of that table, but D and trimming were determined from the DNA. The sample carries fewer than 250,000 clones, 85% to 90% recorded once. In germline, CDR1 is KGHSH, CDR2 LQKENI. The CDR3 has 13 amino acids. Trimming left V 3 bases short and J 1 base short, with 6 bases between. For this clone: Different DNA sequences within this sample yield the same CDR3.

The TCR originated in a woman between 50 and 59 years old with acute or convalescent COVID-19. The chain uses TRBV18 and TRBJ1-1, with a weak D call TRBD1 (6 bases). Sequenced material: peripheral blood. This CDR3 reads CASSPTGNTEAFF. The DNA of the CDR3 is TGTGCCAGCTCACCGACAGGGAACACTGAAGCTTTCTTT.